This TCR beta chain was captured in a study of T cells in Graves' hyperthyroidism and ophthalmopathy. In this sample, this clonotype turned up many times. Absence of ophthalmopathy progression within 18 months defined stable Graves' hyperthyroidism. Lactation, pregnancy, other autoimmune disease or uncontrolled infection excluded patients. Diagnosis relied on clinical symptoms, serum thyroxine and TRAb, thyroid ultrasound and orbital computed tomography. CDR3 size: 13 residues. Germline V gene lookup returns CDR1 ENHRY and CDR2 SYGVKD. Trimming removed 4 bases at V and 3 bases at J, with 9 bases between. There were TCR beta CDR3 regions amplified from RNA transcripts. An initial round of RT-PCR targeting the TCR CDR3 relied on the HTBI primer set. TCRdb re-derived calls from the multiplex PCR reads in MiXCR, one entry per CDR3 protein. The sample yields 700,000 to 850,000 distinct CDR3 sequences, about a third seen once.

The chain carries TRBV10-3 and TRBJ1-1; D remains ambiguous. This receptor was taken from a woman between 35 and 50 years old with Graves' hyperthyroidism. Source material: blood. The CDR3 DNA sequence: TGTGCCATCAGTGGGGCAGGAGACACTGAAGCTTTCTTT. Encoded protein: CAISGAGDTEAFF.